The entry below gives a single TCR beta chain sequence along with its context. No conserved phenylalanine or tryptophan ends this CDR3, so it is likely a read error. Trimming removed 5 bases at V and 2 bases at J, with 23 bases between. The germline V gene has CDR1 DFQATT and CDR2 SNEGSKA (reference sequence). The CDR3 is 17 residues long. This sample stems from a study of T cells in Graves' hyperthyroidism and ophthalmopathy. Researchers amplified the TCR beta CDR3 regions from RNA transcripts. With the HTBI primer set, the TCR CDR3 went through a first round of RT-PCR. TCRdb reprocessed the multiplex PCR reads with MiXCR, giving one entry per CDR3 protein. The sample consists of hundreds of thousands of distinct CDR3 sequences, 14% of them appearing once. Those with hyperthyroidism were 18 to 65 years old, newly diagnosed, and ill for under 2 months. The authors took PBMCs from 9.5 to 10 ml fresh peripheral blood.

Sequenced: blood. The origin of this receptor is a woman younger than 30 with Graves' hyperthyroidism. The rearrangement joins TRBV20-1 to TRBJ2-3; possibly TRBD1 or TRBD2 for D (5 bases each). DNA for the CDR3: TGCAGTGCTGTCGCCTCCGGGACGCTTTTGACCACAGATACGCAGTATGTT. It codes for CSAVASGTLLTTDTQYV.